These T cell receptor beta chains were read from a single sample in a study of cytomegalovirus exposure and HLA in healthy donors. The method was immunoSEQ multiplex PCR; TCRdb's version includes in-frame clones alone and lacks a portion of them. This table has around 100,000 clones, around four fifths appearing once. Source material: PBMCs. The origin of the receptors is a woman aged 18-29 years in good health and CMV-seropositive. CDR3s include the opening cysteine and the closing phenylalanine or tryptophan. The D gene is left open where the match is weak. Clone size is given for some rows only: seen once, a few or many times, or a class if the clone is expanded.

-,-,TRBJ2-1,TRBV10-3,TGTGCCATCAGTGAGTCCGGAGTAGCAAGTTACAATGAGCAGTTCTTC,CAISESGVASYNEQFF
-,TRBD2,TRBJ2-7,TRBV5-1,TGCGCCAGCAGCTTGGACGGGACTAGCTACGAGCAGTACTTC,CASSLDGTSYEQYF
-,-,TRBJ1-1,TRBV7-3,TGTGCCAGCAGCTTAAGAGGTGGGGTGGGTAGGACTGGTCCTGAAGCTTTCTTT,CASSLRGGVGRTGPEAFF
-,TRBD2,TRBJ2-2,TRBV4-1,TGCGCCAGCAGCCAAGGGATACTAGCGTTGGCGAACACCGGGGAGCTGTTTTTT,CASSQGILALANTGELFF
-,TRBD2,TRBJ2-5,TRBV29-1,TGCAGCGTTGAAACGGGAGGGGGGGAGACCCAGTACTTC,CSVETGGGETQYF
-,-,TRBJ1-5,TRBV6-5,TGTGCCAGCAGGAAACAGGGCGCCAATCAGCCCCAGCATTTT,CASRKQGANQPQHF
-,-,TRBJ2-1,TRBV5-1,TGCGCCAGCAGACAGAAAGGAGCGGTCCAGTCCTACAATGAGCAGTTCTTC,CASRQKGAVQSYNEQFF
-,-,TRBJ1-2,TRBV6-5,TGTGCCAGCAGTTACCTCCTATCGAACACCTTC,CASSYLLSNTF
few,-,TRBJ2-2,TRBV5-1,TGCGCCACGCAGGATCCCACCGGGGAGCTGTTTTTT,CATQDPTGELFF
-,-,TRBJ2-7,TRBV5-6,TGTGCCAGCAGCTTGGCCCCTGGCGGGGGCGCTTTATACGAGCAGTACTTC,CASSLAPGGGALYEQYF
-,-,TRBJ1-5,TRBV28,TGTGCCAGCAGTTGGAGGTACCAGCCCCAGCATTTT,CASSWRYQPQHF
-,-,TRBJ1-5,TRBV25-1,TGTGCCAGCAGTGAAGCTGGCAGCAATCAGCCCCAGCATTTT,CASSEAGSNQPQHF
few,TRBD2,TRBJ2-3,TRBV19,TGTGCCAGTAGTATAGCACTAGCGGGGAACACAGATACGCAGTATTTT,CASSIALAGNTDTQYF
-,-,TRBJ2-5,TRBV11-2,TGTGCCAGCAGCTTAGCAGCGGGGACCCAGTACTTC,CASSLAAGTQYF
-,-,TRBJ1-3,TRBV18,TGTGCCAGCTCCCTGGGGGGGGCGTCCAGAAACACCATATATTTT,CASSLGGASRNTIYF
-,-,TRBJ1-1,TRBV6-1,TGTGCCAGCAGCCTCTACGGGAACACTGAAGCTTTCTTT,CASSLYGNTEAFF
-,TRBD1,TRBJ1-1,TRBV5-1,TGCGCCAGCAGCCTAGGGACAGCCCCGATAATGAACACTGAAGCTTTCTTT,CASSLGTAPIMNTEAFF
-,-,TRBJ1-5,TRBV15,TGTGCCACCAGTAGAGATGAGTCCCCAAATCAGCCCCAGCATTTT,CATSRDESPNQPQHF
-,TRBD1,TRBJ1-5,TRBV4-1,TGCGCCAGCAGCCCGGGACAGGGCCAGCCCCAGCATTTT,CASSPGQGQPQHF
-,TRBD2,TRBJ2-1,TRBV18,TGTGCCAGCTCACCGCCGGGACTAGCGGGGGTCGATGAGCAGTTCTTC,CASSPPGLAGVDEQFF
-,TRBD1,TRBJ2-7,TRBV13,TGTGCCAGCAGCTTATCGGGACAGGGGATATACGAGCAGTACTTC,CASSLSGQGIYEQYF
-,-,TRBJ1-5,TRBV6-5,TGTGCCAGCAGCCCCCGCGGGGGAGGGGATCAGCCCCAGCATTTT,CASSPRGGGDQPQHF
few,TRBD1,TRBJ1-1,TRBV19,TGTGCCAGTAGTATAGCACGGGGTCGTGGCAGGGGGCTGTACACTGAAGCTTTCTTT,CASSIARGRGRGLYTEAFF
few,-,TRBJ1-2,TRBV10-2,TGCGCCAGCAGACCAACAGGGCTCTCCTATGGCTACACCTTC,CASRPTGLSYGYTF